Listed below are T cell receptor beta chains from one sample, sequenced in a study of blood T cell repertoires in COVID-19. Profiled with immunoSEQ multiplex PCR; TCRdb holds only in-frame clones, not every one. The table includes hundreds of thousands of clones, 85% detected once. Material: peripheral blood. Receptor source: a human donor in a cohort sampled during active COVID-19. CDR3s include the opening cysteine and the closing phenylalanine or tryptophan. Each record gives: V gene, J gene, CDR3 protein.

>TRBV12-5|TRBJ2-1
CGSRREFGNEQFF
>TRBV24-1|TRBJ2-1
CATSSSGTKTLNEQFF
>TRBV18|TRBJ1-5
CASSPRRGGQGNQPQHF
>TRBV7-9|TRBJ2-5
CASSQGQQETQYF
>TRBV9|TRBJ2-5
CASTQGVGSEETQYF
>TRBV3-1/TRBV3-2|TRBJ1-1
CASSPRDRQNTEAFF
>TRBV10-1|TRBJ2-4
CASSESQCETENIQYF
>TRBV12-5|TRBJ2-2
CASGSGQGNTGELFF
>TRBV7-2|TRBJ1-5
CASSPGQGASQPQHF
>TRBV3-1/TRBV3-2|TRBJ1-4
CASSHPEGELFF
>TRBV2|TRBJ2-1
CASSEEGAGEQFF
>TRBV18|TRBJ1-1
CASSPPGGRTEAFF
>TRBV30|TRBJ2-5
CAWSVHETQYF
>TRBV6-5|TRBJ2-7
CASSLDRDYFYEQYF
>TRBV2|TRBJ1-1
CASTRRGSSPEAFF
>TRBV2|TRBJ2-5
CATTTSGRAGKETQYF
>TRBV5-1|TRBJ2-4
CASSPSGRGKNIQYF
>TRBV18|TRBJ1-3
CASSPQGGSSGNTIYF
>TRBV2|TRBJ2-5
CASSQQGKETQYF
>TRBV4-1|TRBJ1-4
CASSHWGQVLTNEKLFF
>TRBV28|TRBJ1-2
CASSLPVPYGYTF
>TRBV4-1|TRBJ2-2
CASSQGGLAGIRTGELFF
>TRBV27|TRBJ1-1
CASRRTGTGPEAFF
>TRBV7-2|TRBJ1-1
CASSLLGQANTEAFF
>TRBV6-5|TRBJ1-4
CASKTRTNEKLFF
>TRBV6-8|TRBJ2-7
CASSYQSLKANYEQYF
>TRBV7-9|TRBJ1-1
CASSQREISTEAFF
>TRBV5-4|TRBJ2-5
CASTHPTEGGYTQYF
>TRBV7-2|TRBJ2-1
CASSLADMYNEQFF
>TRBV4-2|TRBJ2-7
CASSQEILGSPYF
>TRBV2|TRBJ2-2
CASSEEAGGYTGELFF
>TRBV11-2|TRBJ2-2
CASSLDRTGELFF
>TRBV3-1/TRBV3-2|TRBJ1-2
CASSDWDSYGYTF
>TRBV5-4|TRBJ1-6
CASSLVGVGSPLHF
>TRBV7-9|TRBJ1-5
CASSAGGALNQPQHF
>TRBV10-2|TRBJ1-4
CASRDRGRNEKLFF
>TRBV5-4|TRBJ2-1
CAGRAGGGSYNEQFF
>TRBV18|TRBJ2-3
CASSTGLAPDTQYF
>TRBV4-3|TRBJ2-2
CASSQDRLASGELFF
>TRBV28|TRBJ2-7
CATSRTGGFYEQYF
>TRBV7-6|TRBJ2-3
CASSLGPPLAGVSDTQYF
>TRBV27|TRBJ2-1
CASSFSGIGLGEQFF
>TRBV2|TRBJ2-5
CASSEEATFSETQYF
>TRBV29-1|TRBJ2-5
CSVARDQETQYF
>TRBV19|TRBJ2-4
CASSPRAGAVAKNIQYF
>TRBV4-2|TRBJ2-5
CASSQSLAGEEGQYF
>TRBV27|TRBJ2-7
CASSKLGQGNYEQYF
>TRBV9|TRBJ2-3
CASSVGGLYTDTQYF